A selection of T cell receptor beta chains follows, all from one sample in a study of T cell responses to AZD1222 COVID-19 vaccine. Only in-frame clones appear in the TCRdb table, and some are missing; sequencing was by immunoSEQ multiplex PCR. The data show some 150,000 clones, under 95% seen once. The material was peripheral blood, obtained on day 0 of AZD1222 vaccination. All receptors derive from an adult in good health. Each CDR3 is given with its conserved first and last residue. A D gene is named only where the DNA matches it firmly. Clone size is not always given. Where it is, it says once, few, many or a class for expanded clones.

j_call d_call clone_size v_call cdr3_aa cdr3_nt
TRBJ1-1 - - TRBV5-1 CASSLGGPIFTEAFF TGCGCCAGCAGCTTGGGAGGACCGATTTTCACTGAAGCTTTCTTT
TRBJ2-1 - - TRBV4-3 CASSQDSRGSYNEQFF TGCGCCAGCAGCCAAGATTCCCGCGGCTCCTACAATGAGCAGTTCTTC
TRBJ1-5 - - TRBV4-1 CASSQVGALGSEQPQHF TGCGCCAGCAGCCAAGTGGGGGCCTTGGGATCAGAGCAGCCCCAGCATTTT
TRBJ1-5 - once TRBV5-8 CASSLAEGWQPQHF TGTGCCAGCAGCTTGGCCGAGGGTTGGCAGCCCCAGCATTTT
TRBJ2-5 TRBD1 - TRBV9 CASSVTGVETQYF TGTGCCAGCAGCGTTACAGGGGTCGAGACCCAGTACTTC
TRBJ2-5 TRBD1 - TRBV28 CASRQGQTYQETQYF TGTGCCAGCAGACAGGGACAGACGTACCAAGAGACCCAGTACTTC
TRBJ2-1 TRBD2 - TRBV5-1 CASSLMSGRAYNEQFF TGCGCCAGCAGCTTAATGAGCGGGAGGGCCTACAATGAGCAGTTCTTC
TRBJ2-2 - - TRBV29-1 CSAASSGNTGELFF TGCAGCGCCGCTTCCTCAGGGAACACCGGGGAGCTGTTTTTT
TRBJ1-2 TRBD1 - TRBV3-1/TRBV3-2 CASSSRDRGYTF TGTGCCAGCAGCAGCCGGGACAGAGGCTACACCTTC
TRBJ2-5 TRBD1 once TRBV14 CASSQSTGPRETQYF TGTGCCAGCAGCCAATCGACAGGGCCAAGAGAGACCCAGTACTTC
TRBJ1-2 - - TRBV10-3 CAISPPGSTDGYTF TGTGCCATCAGCCCTCCAGGTAGTACGGATGGCTACACCTTC
TRBJ2-3 - - TRBV5-4 CASSLDYGTDTQYF TGTGCCAGCAGCTTGGACTATGGGACAGATACGCAGTATTTT
TRBJ2-1 - once TRBV28 CATPGPGDEQFF TGTGCCACTCCGGGACCCGGGGATGAGCAGTTCTTC
TRBJ1-2 - - TRBV6-5 CASSTANYGYTF TGTGCCAGCAGTACAGCTAACTATGGCTACACCTTC
TRBJ2-5 - - TRBV28 CASSFSGAKETQYF TGTGCCAGCAGTTTTTCGGGGGCTAAAGAGACCCAGTACTTC
TRBJ1-5 TRBD1 - TRBV7-9 CASSPGQDTEPQHF TGTGCCAGCAGCCCAGGACAGGATACGGAGCCCCAGCATTTT
TRBJ1-4 TRBD1 - TRBV7-9 CASSQTGEKLFF TGTGCCAGCAGCCAGACAGGGGAAAAACTGTTTTTT
TRBJ1-2 - - TRBV28 CASSLDPPADGYTF TGTGCCAGCAGTTTAGACCCCCCAGCAGACGGCTACACCTTC
TRBJ2-3 - - TRBV27 CASSLQAPIPPTDTQYF TGTGCCAGCAGTTTACAGGCACCCATCCCTCCCACAGATACGCAGTATTTT
TRBJ2-2 TRBD2 - TRBV9 CASSIDGAGADTGELFF TGTGCCAGCAGCATCGACGGAGCGGGAGCCGACACCGGGGAGCTGTTTTTT
TRBJ2-1 TRBD2 - TRBV9 CASSPGGLAGGNDEQFF TGTGCCAGCAGCCCGGGCGGACTAGCGGGAGGGAACGATGAGCAGTTCTTC
TRBJ2-7 - once TRBV9 CASSPRHISYEQYF TGTGCCAGCAGCCCCCGACACATCTCCTACGAGCAGTACTTC
TRBJ2-1 TRBD2 - TRBV11-2 CASSPPWGTSGRGQFF TGTGCCAGCAGCCCGCCCTGGGGGACTAGCGGTCGGGGGCAGTTCTTC
TRBJ1-6 - - TRBV28 CASSIGHGGAFNSPLHF TGTGCCAGCAGTATAGGTCATGGGGGGGCATTTAATTCACCCCTCCACTTT
TRBJ2-5 - - TRBV9 CASSASPRQGETQYF TGTGCCAGCAGCGCGAGCCCGAGGCAGGGGGAGACCCAGTACTTC
TRBJ2-7 TRBD2 - TRBV28 CASSTPAGQGTGLAGPKGYYEQYF TGTGCCAGCAGTACCCCAGCCGGGCAGGGGACCGGACTAGCGGGACCTAAGGGTTACTACGAGCAGTACTTC
TRBJ2-7 - - TRBV4-2 CASSHLPMESYEQYF TGTGCCAGCAGCCACCTACCCATGGAGTCCTACGAGCAGTACTTC
TRBJ1-5 - - TRBV20-1 CSASTRHSNQPQHF TGCAGTGCTAGTACCCGACATAGCAATCAGCCCCAGCATTTT
TRBJ1-6 - - TRBV18 CASSGRGSTENDSPLHF TGTGCCAGCTCGGGACGGGGGAGCACTGAAAACGATTCACCCCTCCACTTT
TRBJ1-2 - - TRBV7-9 CASSDMGRTYGYTF TGTGCCAGCAGCGACATGGGTCGAACCTATGGCTACACCTTC
TRBJ1-3 TRBD1 - TRBV28 CASRVSQGSRGPGNTIYF TGTGCCAGCAGGGTTTCCCAGGGGAGCAGGGGGCCAGGAAACACCATATATTTT
TRBJ2-3 - - TRBV6-2/TRBV6-3 CASSPGSLSTDTQYF TGTGCCAGCAGTCCCGGTTCCCTTAGCACAGATACGCAGTATTTT
TRBJ2-7 - few TRBV18 CASSRGEAYEQYF TGTGCCAGCTCAAGGGGAGAAGCCTACGAGCAGTACTTC
TRBJ1-5 - - TRBV21-1 CASSYQPQHF TGTGCCAGCAGCTATCAGCCCCAGCATTTT
TRBJ1-4 - - TRBV6-5 CASSVAGAEKLFF TGTGCCAGCAGCGTGGCAGGGGCTGAAAAACTGTTTTTT
TRBJ1-1 TRBD1 - TRBV11-2 CASSLPLQGRAFF TGTGCCAGCAGCCTCCCCCTACAGGGGAGAGCTTTCTTT
TRBJ2-1 TRBD2 - TRBV5-4 CASSLGASGLTYNEQFF TGTGCCAGCAGCTTGGGGGCTAGCGGGCTAACCTACAATGAGCAGTTCTTC
TRBJ2-5 - - TRBV28 CASSLLLETQYF TGTGCCAGCAGTTTATTACTAGAGACCCAGTACTTC